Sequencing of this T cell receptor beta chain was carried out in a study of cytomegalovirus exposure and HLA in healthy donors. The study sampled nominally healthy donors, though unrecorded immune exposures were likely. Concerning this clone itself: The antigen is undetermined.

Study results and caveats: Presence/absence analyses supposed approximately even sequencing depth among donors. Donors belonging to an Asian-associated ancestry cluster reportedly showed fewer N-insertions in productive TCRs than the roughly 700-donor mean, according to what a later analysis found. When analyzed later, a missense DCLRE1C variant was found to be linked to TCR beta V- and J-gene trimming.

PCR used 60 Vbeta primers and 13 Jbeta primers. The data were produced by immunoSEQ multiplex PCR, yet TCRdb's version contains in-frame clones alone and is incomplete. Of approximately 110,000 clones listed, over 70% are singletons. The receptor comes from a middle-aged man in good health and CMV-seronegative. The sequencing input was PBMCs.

CDR3 in DNA: TGTGCCAGCAGAACTCTGCAGGGGAACAATCAGCCCCAGCATTTT. This sequence encodes CASRTLQGNNQPQHF. The chain has TRBV6-5 and TRBJ1-5, with a possible D match to TRBD1 (6 bases). In germline, CDR1 is MNHEY, CDR2 SVGAGI. The germline V and J ends were trimmed by 6 bases and 3 bases, with 15 bases remaining between them. The length of the CDR3 is 15 residues.